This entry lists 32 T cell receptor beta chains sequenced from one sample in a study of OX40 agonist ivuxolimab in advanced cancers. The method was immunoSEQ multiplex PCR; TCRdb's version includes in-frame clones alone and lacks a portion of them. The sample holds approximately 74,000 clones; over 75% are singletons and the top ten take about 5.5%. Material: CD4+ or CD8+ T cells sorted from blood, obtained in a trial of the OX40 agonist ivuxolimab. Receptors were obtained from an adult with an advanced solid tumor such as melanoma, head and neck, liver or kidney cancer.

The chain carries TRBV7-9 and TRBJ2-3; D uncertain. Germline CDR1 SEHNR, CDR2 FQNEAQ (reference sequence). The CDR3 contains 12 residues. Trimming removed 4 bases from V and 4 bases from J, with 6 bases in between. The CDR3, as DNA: TGTGCCAGCAGCTCAACCGCAGATACGCAGTATTTT. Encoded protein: CASSSTADTQYF.

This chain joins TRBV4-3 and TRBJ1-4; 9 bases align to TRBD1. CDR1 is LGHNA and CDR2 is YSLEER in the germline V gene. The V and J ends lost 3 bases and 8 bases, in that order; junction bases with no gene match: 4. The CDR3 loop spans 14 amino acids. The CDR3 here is CASSQGQGREKLFF. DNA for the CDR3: TGCGCCAGCAGCCAGGGACAGGGACGAGAAAAACTGTTTTTT.

The CDR3 protein is CASNKRGTGGNRGTDTQYF. The CDR3 DNA reads as TGTGCCAGTAATAAACGGGGTACAGGGGGTAACCGCGGCACAGATACGCAGTATTTT. This chain links TRBV19 with TRBJ2-3; 8 positions agree with TRBD1. V shed 7 bases, J shed 1 base, and the junction held 19 bases outside the gene matches. This CDR3 is 19 amino acids long. Germline CDR1 is LNHDA and CDR2 is SQIVND (reference sequence). Using reference TRBV19 and TRBJ2-3 for the parts outside the CDR3, the full variable domain is DGGITQSPKYLFRKEGQNVTLSCEQNLNHDAMYWYRQDPGQGLRLIYYSQIVNDFQKGDIAEGYSVSREKKESFPLTVTSAQKNPTAFYLCASNKRGTGGNRGTDTQYFGPGTRLTVL.

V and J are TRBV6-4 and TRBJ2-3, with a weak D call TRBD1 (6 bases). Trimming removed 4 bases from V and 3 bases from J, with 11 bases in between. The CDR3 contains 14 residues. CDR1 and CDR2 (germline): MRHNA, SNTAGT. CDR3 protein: CASSGRGGTDTQYF. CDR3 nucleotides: TGTGCCAGCAGTGGCAGGGGCGGGACAGATACGCAGTATTTT.

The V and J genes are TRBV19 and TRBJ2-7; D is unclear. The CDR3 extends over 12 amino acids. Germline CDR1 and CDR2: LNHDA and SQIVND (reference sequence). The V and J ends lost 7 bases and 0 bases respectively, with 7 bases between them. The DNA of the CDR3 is TGTGCCAGTATGGGCTCCTCCTACGAGCAGTACTTC. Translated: CASMGSSYEQYF.

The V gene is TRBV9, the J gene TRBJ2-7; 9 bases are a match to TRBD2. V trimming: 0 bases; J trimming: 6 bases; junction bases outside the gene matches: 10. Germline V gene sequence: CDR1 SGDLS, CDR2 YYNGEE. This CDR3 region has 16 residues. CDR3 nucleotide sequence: TGTGCCAGCAGCGTAGTTCCGGCTAGCGGGATAGGCGAGCAGTACTTC. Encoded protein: CASSVVPASGIGEQYF.

CDR3 sequence: CASSLASGTGSTGELFF. The CDR3 DNA reads TGTGCCAGCAGCTTAGCGTCCGGGACAGGGAGTACCGGGGAGCTGTTTTTT. The genes are TRBV7-9 and TRBJ2-2; TRBD1 matches 9 bases. The CDR3 is 17 amino acids. J gave up 5 bases and V 0 bases, and 7 bases lay outside the gene matches. Germline lookup yields CDR1 SEHNR and CDR2 FQNEAQ (reference sequence).

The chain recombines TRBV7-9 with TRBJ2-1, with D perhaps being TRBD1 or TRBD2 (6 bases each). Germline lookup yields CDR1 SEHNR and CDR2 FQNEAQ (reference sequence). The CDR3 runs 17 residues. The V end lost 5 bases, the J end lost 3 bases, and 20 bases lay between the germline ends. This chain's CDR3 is CASSPPGGGRIYNEQFF. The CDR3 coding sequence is TGTGCCAGCAGCCCACCGGGTGGGGGGCGCATCTACAATGAGCAGTTCTTC.

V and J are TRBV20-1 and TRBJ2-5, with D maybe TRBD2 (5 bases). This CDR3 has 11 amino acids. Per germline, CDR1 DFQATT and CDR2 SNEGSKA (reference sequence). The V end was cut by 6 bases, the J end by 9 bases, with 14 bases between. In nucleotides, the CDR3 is TGCAGTGCCGTCCGGGATAAGGCCCAGTACTTC. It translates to CSAVRDKAQYF.

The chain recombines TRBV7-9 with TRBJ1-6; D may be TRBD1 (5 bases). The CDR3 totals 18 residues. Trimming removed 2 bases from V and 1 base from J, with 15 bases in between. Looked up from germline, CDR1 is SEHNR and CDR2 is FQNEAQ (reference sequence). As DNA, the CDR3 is TGTGCCAGCAGCTTACAGGGCGGACGGTTGTCCTATAATTCACCCCTCCACTTT. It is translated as CASSLQGGRLSYNSPLHF.

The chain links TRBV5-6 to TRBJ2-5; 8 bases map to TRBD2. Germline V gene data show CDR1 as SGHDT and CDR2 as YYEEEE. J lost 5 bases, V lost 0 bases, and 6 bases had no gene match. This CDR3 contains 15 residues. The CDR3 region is CASSLVLAGVETQYF. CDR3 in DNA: TGTGCCAGCAGCTTGGTGCTAGCGGGTGTGGAGACCCAGTACTTC.

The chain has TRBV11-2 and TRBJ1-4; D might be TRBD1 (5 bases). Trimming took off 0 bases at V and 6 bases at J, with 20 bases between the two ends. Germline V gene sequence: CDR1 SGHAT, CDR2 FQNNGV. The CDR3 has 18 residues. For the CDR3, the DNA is TGTGCCAGCAGCTTAGATCAGGTGGCAGGGCTGGATGATGAAAAACTGTTTTTT. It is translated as CASSLDQVAGLDDEKLFF.

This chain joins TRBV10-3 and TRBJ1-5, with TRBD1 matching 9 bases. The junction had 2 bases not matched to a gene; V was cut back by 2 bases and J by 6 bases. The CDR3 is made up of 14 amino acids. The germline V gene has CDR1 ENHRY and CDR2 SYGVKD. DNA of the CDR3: TGTGCCATCAGTGAGGGGGGACAGGGTCAGCCCCAGCATTTT. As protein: CAISEGGQGQPQHF.

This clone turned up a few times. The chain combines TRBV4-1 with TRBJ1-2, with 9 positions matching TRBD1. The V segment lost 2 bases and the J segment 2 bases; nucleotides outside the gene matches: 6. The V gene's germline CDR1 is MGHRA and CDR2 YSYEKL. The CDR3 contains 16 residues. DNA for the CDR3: TGCGCCAGCAGCCAAATCCCCGGGACAGGGAACTATGGCTACACCTTC. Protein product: CASSQIPGTGNYGYTF.

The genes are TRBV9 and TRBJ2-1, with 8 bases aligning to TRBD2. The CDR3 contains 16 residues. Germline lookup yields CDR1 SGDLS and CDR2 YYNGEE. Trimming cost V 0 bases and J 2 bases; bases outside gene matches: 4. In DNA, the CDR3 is TGTGCCAGCAGCGTAGCGGGAGGGCCTCCCTACAATGAGCAGTTCTTC. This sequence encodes CASSVAGGPPYNEQFF.

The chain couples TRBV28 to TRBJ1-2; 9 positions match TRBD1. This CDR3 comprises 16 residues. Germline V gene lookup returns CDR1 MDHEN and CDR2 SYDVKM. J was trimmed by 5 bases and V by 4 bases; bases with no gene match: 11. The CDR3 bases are TGTGCCAGCAGTTCCCCGCTCGGACAGGGGAGGTATGGCTACACCTTC. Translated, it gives CASSSPLGQGRYGYTF.

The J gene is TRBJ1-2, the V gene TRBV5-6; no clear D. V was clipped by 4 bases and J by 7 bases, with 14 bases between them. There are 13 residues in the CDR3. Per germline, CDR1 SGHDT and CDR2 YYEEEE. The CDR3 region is CASSLLRVVGYTF. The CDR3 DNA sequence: TGTGCCAGCAGCCTTCTCCGTGTGGTTGGCTACACCTTC.

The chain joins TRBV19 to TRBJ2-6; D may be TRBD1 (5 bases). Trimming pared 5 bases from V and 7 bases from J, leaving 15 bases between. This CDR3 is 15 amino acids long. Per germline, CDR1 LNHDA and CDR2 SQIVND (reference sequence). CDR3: CASSQGITHANVLTF. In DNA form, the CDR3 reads TGTGCCAGTAGTCAGGGCATCACACATGCCAACGTCCTGACTTTC.

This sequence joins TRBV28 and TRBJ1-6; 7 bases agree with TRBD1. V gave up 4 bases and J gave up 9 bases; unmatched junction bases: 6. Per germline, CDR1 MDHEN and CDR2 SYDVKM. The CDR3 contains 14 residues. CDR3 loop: CASSSYRGSSPLHF. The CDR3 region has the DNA TGTGCCAGCAGTTCTTACAGGGGAAGTTCACCCCTCCACTTT.

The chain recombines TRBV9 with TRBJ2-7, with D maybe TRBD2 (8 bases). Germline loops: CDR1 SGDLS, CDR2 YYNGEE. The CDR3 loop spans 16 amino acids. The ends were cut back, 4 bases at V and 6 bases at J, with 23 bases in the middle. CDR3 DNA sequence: TGTGCCAGCAGCCCCCCAGGGGGAACGGGAGGGCTCGAGCAGTACTTC. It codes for CASSPPGGTGGLEQYF.

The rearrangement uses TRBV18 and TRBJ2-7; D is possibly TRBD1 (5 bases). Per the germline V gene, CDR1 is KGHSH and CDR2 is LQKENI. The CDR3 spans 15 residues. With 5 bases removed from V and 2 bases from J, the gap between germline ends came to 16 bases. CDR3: CASSSGQAGPYEQYF. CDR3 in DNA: TGTGCCAGCTCATCAGGGCAGGCCGGGCCCTACGAGCAGTACTTC.

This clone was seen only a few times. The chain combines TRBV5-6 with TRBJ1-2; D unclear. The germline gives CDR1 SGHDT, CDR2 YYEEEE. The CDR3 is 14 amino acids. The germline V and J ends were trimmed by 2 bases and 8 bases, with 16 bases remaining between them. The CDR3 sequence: CASSFGTQVIGYTF. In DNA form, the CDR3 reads TGTGCCAGCAGCTTTGGTACGCAGGTTATCGGCTACACCTTC.

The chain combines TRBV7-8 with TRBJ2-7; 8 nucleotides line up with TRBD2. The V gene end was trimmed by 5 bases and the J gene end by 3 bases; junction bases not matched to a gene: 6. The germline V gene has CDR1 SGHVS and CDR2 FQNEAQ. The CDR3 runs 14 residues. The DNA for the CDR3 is TGTGCCAGCAGCACCCGACTAGCGCTCTACGAGCAGTACTTC. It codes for CASSTRLALYEQYF.

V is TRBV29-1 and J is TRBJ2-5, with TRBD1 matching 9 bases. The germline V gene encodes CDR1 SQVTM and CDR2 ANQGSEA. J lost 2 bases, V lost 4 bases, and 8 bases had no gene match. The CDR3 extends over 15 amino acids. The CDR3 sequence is CSVADRDRAQETQYF. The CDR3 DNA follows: TGCAGCGTTGCTGACCGGGACAGGGCTCAAGAGACCCAGTACTTC.

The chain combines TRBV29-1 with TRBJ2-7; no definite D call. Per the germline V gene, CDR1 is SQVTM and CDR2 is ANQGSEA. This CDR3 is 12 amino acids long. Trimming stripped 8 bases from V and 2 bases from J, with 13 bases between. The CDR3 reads CSFKDGPYEQYF. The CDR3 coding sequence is TGCAGCTTCAAGGACGGTCCCTACGAGCAGTACTTC.

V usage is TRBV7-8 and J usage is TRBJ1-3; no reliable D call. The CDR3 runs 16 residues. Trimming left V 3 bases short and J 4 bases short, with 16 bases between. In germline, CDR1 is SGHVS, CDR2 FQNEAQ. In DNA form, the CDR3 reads TGTGCCAGCAGCTTTACATTTATAGGGCCCGGAAACACCATATATTTT. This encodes CASSFTFIGPGNTIYF.

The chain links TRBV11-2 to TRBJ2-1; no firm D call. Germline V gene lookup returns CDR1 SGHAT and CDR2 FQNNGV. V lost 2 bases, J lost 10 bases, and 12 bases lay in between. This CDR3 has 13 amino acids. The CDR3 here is CASSLSRAGEQFF. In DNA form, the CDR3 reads TGTGCCAGCAGCTTAAGCCGGGCCGGGGAGCAGTTCTTC.

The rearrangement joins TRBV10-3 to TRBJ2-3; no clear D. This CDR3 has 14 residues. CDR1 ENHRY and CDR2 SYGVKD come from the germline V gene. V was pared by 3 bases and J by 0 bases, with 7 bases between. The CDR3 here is CAISDPVSTDTQYF. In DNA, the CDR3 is TGTGCCATCAGTGACCCGGTGAGCACAGATACGCAGTATTTT.

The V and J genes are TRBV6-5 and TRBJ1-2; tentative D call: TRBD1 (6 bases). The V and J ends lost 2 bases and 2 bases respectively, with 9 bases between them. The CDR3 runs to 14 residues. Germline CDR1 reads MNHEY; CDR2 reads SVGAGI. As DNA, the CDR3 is TGTGCCAGCAGTTACCCTAGGGGGAACTATGGCTACACCTTC. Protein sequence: CASSYPRGNYGYTF.

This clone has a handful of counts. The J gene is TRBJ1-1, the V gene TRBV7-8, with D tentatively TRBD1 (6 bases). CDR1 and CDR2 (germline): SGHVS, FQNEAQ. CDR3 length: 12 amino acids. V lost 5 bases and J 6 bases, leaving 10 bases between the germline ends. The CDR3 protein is CASSQGSAEAFF. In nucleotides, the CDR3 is TGTGCCAGCAGCCAGGGGAGCGCTGAAGCTTTCTTT.

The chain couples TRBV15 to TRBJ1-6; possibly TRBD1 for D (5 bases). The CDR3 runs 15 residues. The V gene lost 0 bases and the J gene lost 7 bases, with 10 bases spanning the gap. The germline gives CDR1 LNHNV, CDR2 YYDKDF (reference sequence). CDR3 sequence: CATSRDAGGNSPLHF. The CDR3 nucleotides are TGTGCCACCAGCAGAGATGCTGGGGGAAATTCACCCCTCCACTTT.

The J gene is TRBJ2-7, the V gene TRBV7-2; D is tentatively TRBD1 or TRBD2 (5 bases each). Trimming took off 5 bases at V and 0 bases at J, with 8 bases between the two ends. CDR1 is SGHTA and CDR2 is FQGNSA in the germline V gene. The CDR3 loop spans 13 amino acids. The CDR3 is CASSPGASYEQYF. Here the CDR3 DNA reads TGTGCCAGCAGCCCCGGGGCCTCCTACGAGCAGTACTTC.